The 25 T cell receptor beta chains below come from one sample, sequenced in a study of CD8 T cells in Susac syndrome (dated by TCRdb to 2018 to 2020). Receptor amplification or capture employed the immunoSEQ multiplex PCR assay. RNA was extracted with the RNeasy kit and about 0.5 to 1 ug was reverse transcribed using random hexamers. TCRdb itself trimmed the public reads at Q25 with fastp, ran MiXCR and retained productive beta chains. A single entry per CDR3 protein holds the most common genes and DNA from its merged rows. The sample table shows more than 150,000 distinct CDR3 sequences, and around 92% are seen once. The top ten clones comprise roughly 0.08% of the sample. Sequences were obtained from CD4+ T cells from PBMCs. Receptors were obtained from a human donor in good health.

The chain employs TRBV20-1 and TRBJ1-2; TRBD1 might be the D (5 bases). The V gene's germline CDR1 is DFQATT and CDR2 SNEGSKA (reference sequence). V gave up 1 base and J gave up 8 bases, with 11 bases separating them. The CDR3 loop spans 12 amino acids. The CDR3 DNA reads TGCAGTGCTAGAGTGTCAGGGTACGGCTACACCTTC. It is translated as CSARVSGYGYTF.

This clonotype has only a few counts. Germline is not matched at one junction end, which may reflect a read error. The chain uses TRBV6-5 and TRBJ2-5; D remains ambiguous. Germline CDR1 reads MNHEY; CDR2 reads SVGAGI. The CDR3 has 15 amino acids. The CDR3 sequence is CASSPRRITQDTQYF. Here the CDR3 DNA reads TGTGCCAGCAGCCCGAGGCGGATAACGCAAGACACCCAGTACTTC.

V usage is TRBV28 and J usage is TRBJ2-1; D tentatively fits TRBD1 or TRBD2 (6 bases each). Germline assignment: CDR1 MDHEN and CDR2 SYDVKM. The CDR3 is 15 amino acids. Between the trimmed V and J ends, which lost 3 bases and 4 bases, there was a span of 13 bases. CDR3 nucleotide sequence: TGTGCCAGCAGTTTTTTGGAGGGGGAATACAATGAGCAGTTCTTC. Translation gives CASSFLEGEYNEQFF.

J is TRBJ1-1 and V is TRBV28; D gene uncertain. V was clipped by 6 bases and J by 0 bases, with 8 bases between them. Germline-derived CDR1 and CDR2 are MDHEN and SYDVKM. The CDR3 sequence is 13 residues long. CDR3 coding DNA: TGTGCCAGCAGGGGGAATTTGAACACTGAAGCTTTCTTT. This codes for CASRGNLNTEAFF.

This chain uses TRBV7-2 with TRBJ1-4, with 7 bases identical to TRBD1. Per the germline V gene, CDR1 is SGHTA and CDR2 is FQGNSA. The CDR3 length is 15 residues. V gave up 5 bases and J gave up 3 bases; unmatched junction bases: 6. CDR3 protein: CASSATGASNEKLFF. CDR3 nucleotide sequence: TGTGCCAGCAGCGCTACAGGGGCCTCTAATGAAAAACTGTTTTTT.

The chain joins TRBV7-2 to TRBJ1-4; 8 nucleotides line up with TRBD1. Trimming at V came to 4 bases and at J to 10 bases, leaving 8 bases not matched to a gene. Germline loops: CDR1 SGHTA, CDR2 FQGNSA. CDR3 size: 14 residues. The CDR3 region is CASSSLGTGAKLFF. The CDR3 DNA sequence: TGTGCCAGCAGCTCCCTTGGGACAGGTGCAAAACTGTTTTTT. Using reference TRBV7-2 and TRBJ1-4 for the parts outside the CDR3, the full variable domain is GAGVSQSPSNKVTEKGKDVELRCDPISGHTALYWYRQSLGQGLEFLIYFQGNSAPDKSGLPSDRFSAERTGGSVSTLTIQRTQQEDSAVYLCASSSLGTGAKLFFGSGTQLSVL.

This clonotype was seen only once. CDR3 bases: TGTGCCAGCAGTGTTGCGTACTCCTACGAGCAGTACTTC. This translates into CASSVAYSYEQYF. J is TRBJ2-7 and V is TRBV2, with no clear D. Germline-derived CDR1 and CDR2 are SNHLY and FYNNEI. Trimming shortened V by 4 bases and J by 0 bases, and 7 bases separated the two germline ends. The CDR3 loop spans 13 amino acids. Based on the CDR3 plus reference TRBV2 and TRBJ2-7, the full variable domain is EPEVTQTPSHQVTQMGQEVILRCVPISNHLYFYWYRQILGQKVEFLVSFYNNEISEKSEIFDDQFSVERPDGSNFTLKIRSTKLEDSAMYFCASSVAYSYEQYFGPGTRLTVT.

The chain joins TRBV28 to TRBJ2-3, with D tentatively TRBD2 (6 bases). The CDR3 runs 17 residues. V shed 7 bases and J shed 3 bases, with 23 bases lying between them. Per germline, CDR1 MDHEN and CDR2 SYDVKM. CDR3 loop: CASTKKGGGYGTDTQYF. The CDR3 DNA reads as TGTGCCAGCACTAAGAAAGGAGGAGGGTACGGAACAGATACGCAGTATTTT.

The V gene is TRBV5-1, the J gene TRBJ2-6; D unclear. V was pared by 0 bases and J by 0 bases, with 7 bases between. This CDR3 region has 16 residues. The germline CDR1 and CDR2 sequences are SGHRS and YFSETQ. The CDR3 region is CASSLDLISGANVLTF. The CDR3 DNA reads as TGCGCCAGCAGCTTGGATTTGATCTCTGGGGCCAACGTCCTGACTTTC.

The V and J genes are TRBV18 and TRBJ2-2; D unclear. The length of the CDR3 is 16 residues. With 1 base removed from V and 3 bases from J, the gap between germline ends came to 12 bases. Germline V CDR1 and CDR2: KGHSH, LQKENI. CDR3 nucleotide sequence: TGTGCCAGCTCACCACTGAAGACGGATTACACCGGGGAGCTGTTTTTT. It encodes CASSPLKTDYTGELFF. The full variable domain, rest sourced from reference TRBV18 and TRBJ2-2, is NAGVMQNPRHLVRRRGQEARLRCSPMKGHSHVYWYRQLPEEGLKFMVYLQKENIIDESGMPKERFSAEFPKEGPSILRIQQVVRGDSAAYFCASSPLKTDYTGELFFGEGSRLTVL.

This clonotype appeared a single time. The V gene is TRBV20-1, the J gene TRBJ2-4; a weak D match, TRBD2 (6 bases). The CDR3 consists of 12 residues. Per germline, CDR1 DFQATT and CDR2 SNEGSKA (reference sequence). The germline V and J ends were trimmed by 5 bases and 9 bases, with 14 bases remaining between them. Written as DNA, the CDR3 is TGCAGTGCTCGAGGTCCCGGGGGCATTCAGTACTTC. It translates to CSARGPGGIQYF.

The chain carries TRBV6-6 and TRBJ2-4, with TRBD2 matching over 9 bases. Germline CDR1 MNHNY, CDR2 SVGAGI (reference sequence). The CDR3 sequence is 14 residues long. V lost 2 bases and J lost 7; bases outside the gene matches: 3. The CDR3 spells CASSYGTSSNIQYF. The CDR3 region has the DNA TGTGCCAGCAGTTACGGGACTAGCTCTAACATTCAGTACTTC.

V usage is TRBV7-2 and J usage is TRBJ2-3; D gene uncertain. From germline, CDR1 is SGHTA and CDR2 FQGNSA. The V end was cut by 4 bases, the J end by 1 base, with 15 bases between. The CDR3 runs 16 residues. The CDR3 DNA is TGTGCCAGCAGCTCCGGGCTGGGCGACCGCACAGATACGCAGTATTTT. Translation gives CASSSGLGDRTDTQYF.

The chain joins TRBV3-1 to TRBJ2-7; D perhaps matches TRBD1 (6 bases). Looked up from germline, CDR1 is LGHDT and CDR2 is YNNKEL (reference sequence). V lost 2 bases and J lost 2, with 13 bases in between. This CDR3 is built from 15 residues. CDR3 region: CASSQTPDRTYEQYF. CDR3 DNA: TGTGCCAGCAGCCAAACCCCGGACAGAACCTACGAGCAGTACTTC.

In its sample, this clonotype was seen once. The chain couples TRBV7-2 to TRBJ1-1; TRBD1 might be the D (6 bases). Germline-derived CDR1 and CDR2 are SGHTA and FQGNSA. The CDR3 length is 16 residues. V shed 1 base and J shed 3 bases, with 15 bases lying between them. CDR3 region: CASSLVGGGRYTEAFF. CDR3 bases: TGTGCCAGCAGCTTAGTTGGGGGGGGCAGGTACACTGAAGCTTTCTTT.

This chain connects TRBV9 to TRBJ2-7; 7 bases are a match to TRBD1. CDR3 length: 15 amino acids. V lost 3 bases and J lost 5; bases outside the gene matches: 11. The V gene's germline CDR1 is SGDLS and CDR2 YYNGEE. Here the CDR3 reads CASSGRDSIYHEQYF. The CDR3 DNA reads TGTGCCAGCAGCGGTCGGGACAGTATATACCACGAGCAGTACTTC. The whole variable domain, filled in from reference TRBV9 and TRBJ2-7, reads DSGVTQTPKHLITATGQRVTLRCSPRSGDLSVYWYQQSLDQGLQFLIQYYNGEERAKGNILERFSAQQFPDLHSELNLSSLELGDSALYFCASSGRDSIYHEQYFGPGTRLTVT.

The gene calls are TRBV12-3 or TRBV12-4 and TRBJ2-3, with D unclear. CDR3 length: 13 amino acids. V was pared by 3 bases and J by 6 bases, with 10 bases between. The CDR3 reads CASSFSRADTQYF. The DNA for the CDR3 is TGTGCCAGCAGTTTTTCGCGAGCGGATACGCAGTATTTT.

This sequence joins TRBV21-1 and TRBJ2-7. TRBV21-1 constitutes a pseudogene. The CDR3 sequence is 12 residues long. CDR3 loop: CASSKVGYEQYF. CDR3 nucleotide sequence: TGTGCCAGCAGCAAAGTGGGCTACGAGCAGTACTTC.

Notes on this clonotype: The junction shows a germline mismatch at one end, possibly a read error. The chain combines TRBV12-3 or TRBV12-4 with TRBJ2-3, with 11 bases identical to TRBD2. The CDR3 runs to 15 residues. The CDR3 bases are TGTGCCACCAGTTTAGTAGCGGGGGGGACAGATACGCAGTATTTT. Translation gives CATSLVAGGTDTQYF.

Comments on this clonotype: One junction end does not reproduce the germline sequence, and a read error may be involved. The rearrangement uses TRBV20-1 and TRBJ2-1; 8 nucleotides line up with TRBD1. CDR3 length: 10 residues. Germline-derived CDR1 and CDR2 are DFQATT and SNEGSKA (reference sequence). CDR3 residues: CSAYRDRWIF. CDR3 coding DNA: TGCAGTGCATACCGGGACAGGTGGATCTTC.

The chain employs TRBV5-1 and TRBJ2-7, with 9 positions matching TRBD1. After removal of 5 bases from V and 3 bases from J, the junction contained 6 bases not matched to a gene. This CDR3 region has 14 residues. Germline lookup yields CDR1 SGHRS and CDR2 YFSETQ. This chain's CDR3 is CASRVWTGDYEQYF. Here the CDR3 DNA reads TGCGCCAGCAGGGTTTGGACAGGGGACTACGAGCAGTACTTC.

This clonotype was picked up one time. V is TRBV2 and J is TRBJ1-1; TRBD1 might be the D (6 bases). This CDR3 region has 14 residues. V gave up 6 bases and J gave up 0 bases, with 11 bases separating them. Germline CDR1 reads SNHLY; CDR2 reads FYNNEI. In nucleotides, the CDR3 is TGTGCCAGCAGCGGCGGACAGCTGAACACTGAAGCTTTCTTT. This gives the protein CASSGGQLNTEAFF.

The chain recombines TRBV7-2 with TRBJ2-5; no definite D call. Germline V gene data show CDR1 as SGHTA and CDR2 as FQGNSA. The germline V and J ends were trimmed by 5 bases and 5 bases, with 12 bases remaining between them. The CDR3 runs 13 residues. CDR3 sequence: CASSTPTLETQYF. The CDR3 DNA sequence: TGTGCCAGCAGCACGCCTACGTTGGAGACCCAGTACTTC.

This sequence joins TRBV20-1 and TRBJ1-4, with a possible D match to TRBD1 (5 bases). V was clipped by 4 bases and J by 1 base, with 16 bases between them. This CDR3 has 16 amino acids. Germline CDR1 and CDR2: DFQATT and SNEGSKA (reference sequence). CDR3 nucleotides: TGCAGTGCTACGGGGCCAGGGCGTGGAACTAATGAAAAACTGTTTTTT. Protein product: CSATGPGRGTNEKLFF.

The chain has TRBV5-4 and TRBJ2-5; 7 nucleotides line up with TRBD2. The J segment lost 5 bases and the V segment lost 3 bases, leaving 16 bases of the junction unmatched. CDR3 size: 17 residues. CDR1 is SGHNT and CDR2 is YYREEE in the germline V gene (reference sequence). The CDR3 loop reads CASSSDAGRAGGETQYF. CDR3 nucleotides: TGTGCCAGCAGCTCCGACGCGGGGAGGGCCGGTGGTGAGACCCAGTACTTC.